These T cell receptor beta chains were read from a single sample in a study of PD-1 blockade in mismatch repair-deficient tumors. The protocol was immunoSEQ multiplex PCR, while the TCRdb copy is restricted to in-frame clones and leaves out a portion. The repertoire holds some 85,000 clones, roughly 80% seen once, with approximately 5.1% in the top ten. The sequences come from peripheral blood, collected 44 weeks after starting pembrolizumab. The receptors come from an adult with mismatch repair-deficient cancer. Each CDR3 is given with its conserved first and last residue. The order of the fields is clone size, V gene, D gene, J gene, CDR3 DNA, CDR3 protein. A D gene is named only where the DNA matches it firmly. Clone size is given for some rows only: seen once, a few or many times, or a class if the clone is expanded.

clone size: few
V gene: TRBV18
D gene: NA
J gene: TRBJ2-7
CDR3 DNA: TGTGCCAGCTCCCAGGACACCCTGGGCGAGCAGTACTTC
CDR3 protein: CASSQDTLGEQYF

clone size: NA
V gene: TRBV7-8
D gene: TRBD1
J gene: TRBJ1-1
CDR3 DNA: TGTGCCAGCAGCTCGACAGGGGGTTGGACTGAAGCTTTCTTT
CDR3 protein: CASSSTGGWTEAFF

clone size: NA
V gene: TRBV4-3
D gene: TRBD1
J gene: TRBJ2-7
CDR3 DNA: TGCGCCAGCAGCCATTCCGGGACAGGGTCCTACGAGCAGTACTTC
CDR3 protein: CASSHSGTGSYEQYF

clone size: once
V gene: TRBV6-6
D gene: TRBD1
J gene: TRBJ2-7
CDR3 DNA: TGTGCCAGCAGCCCAACTTCAGGGGGATTCTACGAGCAGTACTTC
CDR3 protein: CASSPTSGGFYEQYF

clone size: NA
V gene: TRBV11-2
D gene: NA
J gene: TRBJ2-1
CDR3 DNA: TGTGCCAGCAGCTCCTCCTCGGACGGCCTCGGAGAGCAGTTCTTC
CDR3 protein: CASSSSSDGLGEQFF

clone size: NA
V gene: TRBV9
D gene: TRBD1
J gene: TRBJ2-7
CDR3 DNA: TGTGCCAGCAGCGTCCTCCCAGGGGGCGGGTACGAGCAGTACTTC
CDR3 protein: CASSVLPGGGYEQYF

clone size: NA
V gene: TRBV11-2
D gene: NA
J gene: TRBJ2-3
CDR3 DNA: TGTGCCAGCAGCCTCCAGGGGACGCAGTATTTT
CDR3 protein: CASSLQGTQYF

clone size: NA
V gene: TRBV28
D gene: TRBD1
J gene: TRBJ1-1
CDR3 DNA: TGTGCCAGCAGCCCCACAGGGGCGAGGACTGAAGCTTTCTTT
CDR3 protein: CASSPTGARTEAFF

clone size: few
V gene: TRBV7-9
D gene: NA
J gene: TRBJ1-1
CDR3 DNA: TGTGCCAGCAGCCTAGGCGCCAGGGAAGCTTTCTTT
CDR3 protein: CASSLGAREAFF

clone size: NA
V gene: TRBV25-1
D gene: NA
J gene: TRBJ1-4
CDR3 DNA: TGTGCCAGCAGTGAATTTCGGGGTGAAGAAAAACTGTTTTTT
CDR3 protein: CASSEFRGEEKLFF

clone size: NA
V gene: TRBV6-6
D gene: NA
J gene: TRBJ1-5
CDR3 DNA: TGTGCCAGCAGTTATGAGGGGAATCAGCCCCAGCATTTT
CDR3 protein: CASSYEGNQPQHF

clone size: NA
V gene: TRBV7-8
D gene: TRBD2
J gene: TRBJ2-3
CDR3 DNA: TGTGCCAGCAGCTTAGCCACCGGGACTAGCGGGAGCACAGATACGCAGTATTTT
CDR3 protein: CASSLATGTSGSTDTQYF

clone size: NA
V gene: TRBV27
D gene: NA
J gene: TRBJ2-5
CDR3 DNA: TGTGCCAGCAGGGGAGGCCAAGAGACCCAGTACTTC
CDR3 protein: CASRGGQETQYF